Sequencing of this T cell receptor (beta chain) was carried out in a study of OX40 agonist ivuxolimab in advanced cancers. Profiled with immunoSEQ multiplex PCR; TCRdb holds only in-frame clones, not every one. The data show about 24,000 clones, over 80% seen once. This clone was counted between two and nine times. Between the trimmed V and J ends, which lost 3 bases and 5 bases, there was a span of 14 bases. The V gene's germline CDR1 is LNHDA and CDR2 SQIVND (reference sequence). The length of the CDR3 is 15 residues. The J gene is TRBJ2-1, the V gene TRBV19, with a possible D match to TRBD2 (6 bases). The sample was CD4+ or CD8+ T cells sorted from blood, taken in a trial of the OX40 agonist ivuxolimab. The clonotype was recovered from an adult with an advanced solid tumor such as melanoma, head and neck, liver or kidney cancer. The CDR3 DNA reads as TGTGCCAGTAGTATTGGAGGGTTCTGGAACAATGAGCAGTTCTTC. Protein product: CASSIGGFWNNEQFF.